A selection of T cell receptor beta chains follows, all from one sample in a study of CD8 T cells in ankylosing spondylitis. Each CDR3 protein gets one entry after TCRdb re-called the 5' RACE reads with MiXCR. The sample carries 100,000 to 150,000 distinct CDR3 sequences, 9.3% recorded once. Material for sequencing was blood, either unsorted or a sorted T cell fraction (not recorded which). The origin of the receptors is a male donor with ankylosing spondylitis or in good health (not recorded which). The CDR3 runs from the conserved cysteine through the conserved F or W. A D gene is named only where the DNA matches it firmly. Only some rows state a clone size, as once, few, many or a class for expanded clones.

NA | TRBJ1-6 | TRBD1 | TRBV7-8 | CASSSTGDSSPLHF | TGTGCCAGCAGCTCTACAGGGGATAGTTCACCCCTCCACTTT
many | TRBJ2-3 | NA | TRBV5-1 | CASSLAHSPTDTQYF | TGCGCCAGCAGCTTGGCCCACAGCCCCACAGATACGCAGTATTTT
many | TRBJ2-2 | NA | TRBV4-1 | CASSHTSIRDTGELFF | TGCGCCAGCAGCCACACTAGCATAAGGGACACCGGGGAGCTGTTTTTT
many | TRBJ1-3 | NA | TRBV4-3 | CASSLFQGKYSGNTIYF | TGCGCCAGCAGCCTCTTTCAGGGAAAATACTCTGGAAACACCATATATTTT
NA | TRBJ2-1 | TRBD2 | TRBV5-5 | CASSFPGLSGNEQFF | TGTGCCAGCAGCTTTCCGGGACTAAGCGGAAATGAGCAGTTCTTC
many | TRBJ1-4 | TRBD1 | TRBV28 | CASSLMRDRGTNEKLFF | TGTGCCAGCAGTTTAATGCGGGACAGGGGAACTAATGAAAAACTGTTTTTT
many | TRBJ2-7 | TRBD1 | TRBV27 | CASSLDRGGNEQYF | TGTGCCAGCAGTTTAGACAGGGGCGGCAACGAGCAGTACTTC
many | TRBJ2-7 | NA | TRBV5-5 | CASSLSSPLYEQYF | TGTGCCAGCAGCTTGAGCTCCCCACTCTACGAGCAGTACTTC
many | TRBJ2-1 | NA | TRBV20-1 | CSARWEGVSSYNEQFF | TGCAGTGCTAGATGGGAGGGGGTCTCCTCCTACAATGAGCAGTTCTTC
many | TRBJ2-7 | TRBD2 | TRBV20-1 | CSARDLLAGSYEQYF | TGCAGTGCTAGAGATTTACTAGCGGGATCCTACGAGCAGTACTTC
many | TRBJ2-5 | TRBD2 | TRBV10-3 | CAISEAGIEETQYF | TGTGCCATCAGTGAAGCGGGGATCGAAGAGACCCAGTACTTC
NA | TRBJ1-1 | NA | TRBV29-1 | CSVEFRGRGTEAFF | TGCAGCGTTGAATTTCGGGGAAGGGGGACTGAAGCTTTCTTT
many | TRBJ2-7 | NA | TRBV7-3 | CASSLGRGPYEQYF | TGTGCCAGCAGCTTAGGTCGGGGGCCATACGAGCAGTACTTC
many | TRBJ2-7 | NA | TRBV5-1 | CASSSDSYYEQYF | TGCGCCAGCAGTTCCGACAGTTACTACGAGCAGTACTTC
many | TRBJ2-7 | NA | TRBV7-2 | CASSFGTLGMNF | TGTGCCAGCAGCTTTGGGACTCTCGGGATGAACTTC
NA | TRBJ2-7 | TRBD1 | TRBV3-1 | CASSQGARTGANYEQYF | TGTGCCAGCAGCCAGGGCGCTCGGACAGGGGCGAACTACGAGCAGTACTTC
many | TRBJ1-1 | TRBD1 | TRBV14 | CASSFRTGMNTEAFF | TGTGCCAGCAGCTTCCGGACAGGTATGAACACTGAAGCTTTCTTT
few | TRBJ2-7 | NA | TRBV29-1 | CSVEEEGPLSYEQYF | TGCAGCGTTGAAGAGGAGGGCCCCCTCTCCTACGAGCAGTACTTC
many | TRBJ1-5 | NA | TRBV6-5 | CASNSGTLSNQPQHF | TGTGCCAGCAATTCCGGGACACTTAGCAATCAGCCCCAGCATTTT
many | TRBJ2-7 | NA | TRBV7-9 | CASSKQGYEQYF | TGTGCCAGCAGCAAACAGGGTTACGAGCAGTACTTC
many | TRBJ2-2 | NA | TRBV20-1 | CSARDPYRKDGELFF | TGCAGTGCTAGAGATCCGTATAGAAAAGACGGGGAGCTGTTTTTT
NA | TRBJ2-7 | NA | TRBV4-2 | CASSQVTGREQYF | TGTGCCAGCAGCCAAGTTACGGGACGCGAGCAGTACTTC
many | TRBJ2-3 | NA | TRBV29-1 | CSVDRGTSTDTQYF | TGCAGCGTTGACAGAGGAACTAGCACAGATACGCAGTATTTT
many | TRBJ2-1 | TRBD2 | TRBV20-1 | CSARGASGSGGSNEQFF | TGCAGTGCTAGAGGAGCCAGCGGGAGCGGGGGCTCCAATGAGCAGTTCTTC
many | TRBJ2-6 | TRBD2 | TRBV12-3/TRBV12-4 | CASYLGGYSGANVLTF | TGTGCCAGCTATTTGGGGGGGTACTCTGGGGCCAACGTCCTGACTTTC
many | TRBJ1-2 | NA | TRBV5-1 | CASSPTGPDRSGYTF | TGCGCCAGCAGCCCTACCGGCCCCGATAGGAGTGGCTACACCTTC
many | TRBJ1-2 | NA | TRBV20-1 | CSASPRGGYTF | TGCAGTGCTAGTCCACGGGGGGGCTACACCTTC
NA | TRBJ2-7 | TRBD2 | TRBV15 | CATSNFGTSGGYEQYF | TGTGCCACCAGCAACTTCGGGACTAGCGGGGGCTACGAGCAGTACTTC
many | TRBJ2-1 | NA | TRBV6-5 | CASSSPGHRSDEQFF | TGTGCCAGCAGTTCCCCGGGGCACCGCTCGGATGAGCAGTTCTTC
many | TRBJ2-7 | NA | TRBV20-1 | CSARYFPGYEQYF | TGCAGTGCTCGATACTTTCCGGGCTACGAGCAGTACTTC
many | TRBJ1-5 | NA | TRBV12-3/TRBV12-4 | CASRTAGNQPQHF | TGTGCCAGCAGGACAGCAGGCAATCAGCCCCAGCATTTT
many | TRBJ2-1 | NA | TRBV29-1 | CSVEGRGYYNEQFF | TGCAGCGTTGAGGGCAGGGGCTATTACAATGAGCAGTTCTTC
many | TRBJ2-3 | NA | TRBV18 | CASSQQTLTISGSTDTQYF | TGTGCCAGCTCACAACAAACATTGACTATCAGCGGTAGCACAGATACGCAGTATTTT
few | TRBJ1-5 | NA | TRBV3-1 | CASSQDGIGARPQHF | TGTGCCAGCAGCCAAGATGGAATCGGAGCTCGGCCCCAGCATTTT
many | TRBJ2-5 | TRBD2 | TRBV29-1 | CSVGTSGTRETQYF | TGCAGCGTTGGGACTAGCGGGACGCGAGAGACCCAGTACTTC
NA | TRBJ2-7 | NA | TRBV29-1 | CSVVGVAYEQYF | TGCAGCGTTGTAGGGGTGGCTTACGAGCAGTACTTC
many | TRBJ1-2 | NA | TRBV4-3 | CASSQGPGEGYGYTF | TGCGCCAGCAGCCAAGGTCCCGGGGAGGGCTATGGCTACACCTTC
many | TRBJ1-5 | NA | TRBV15 | CATSRENPNGNQPQHF | TGTGCCACCAGCAGAGAAAACCCAAATGGGAATCAGCCCCAGCATTTT
many | TRBJ2-5 | TRBD2 | TRBV20-1 | CSARSSGRAGETQYF | TGCAGTGCTAGATCTAGCGGGAGGGCCGGTGAGACCCAGTACTTC
many | TRBJ2-1 | TRBD1 | TRBV6-1 | CASIGTGPPNEQFF | TGTGCCAGCATCGGGACAGGGCCCCCCAATGAGCAGTTCTTC
many | TRBJ2-2 | TRBD2 | TRBV7-6 | CASSRTLGLANTGELFF | TGTGCCAGCAGCCGCACATTGGGACTAGCGAACACCGGGGAGCTGTTTTTT
many | TRBJ2-6 | TRBD1 | TRBV20-1 | CSARGPGGFRPGANVLTF | TGCAGTGCTAGAGGCCCAGGGGGCTTTAGGCCTGGGGCCAACGTCCTGACTTTC